Sequencing of this T cell receptor beta chain was carried out in a study of T cell repertoires in cytomegalovirus infection. Study background: CMV epitopes in the study were HLA-C-restricted (recently identified) and HLA-B-restricted (well studied).

MiXCR was run by TCRdb on the reads, yielding one entry per CDR3 protein. The table includes some 920,000 distinct CDR3 sequences, around 30% detected once. This clonotype was seen repeatedly, ten times or more. The target antigen is unknown. Study findings and constraints: Carriers of CMV plus the relevant HLA were identified by cumulative public TCR beta family frequency. There were HLA-C-restricted CMV-specific TCR beta clonotypes dominating the ex vivo response.

CDR3 length equals 19 residues. The germline V and J ends were trimmed by 0 bases and 3 bases, with 21 bases remaining between them. The V gene's germline CDR1 is SGHVS and CDR2 FNYEAQ. The chain uses TRBV7-6 and TRBJ2-1; D possibly corresponds to TRBD2 (6 bases). The source is a human donor in good health (CMV status not recorded). Some clones in this sample may be carry-over from other donors' samples. This specimen consisted of cultured CD8+ T cells from PBMCs, obtained from culture after CMV antigen stimulation. This CDR3 is CASSLAMVPGVGHYNEQFF. CDR3 DNA: TGTGCCAGCAGCTTAGCTATGGTACCGGGGGTTGGCCACTACAATGAGCAGTTCTTC.